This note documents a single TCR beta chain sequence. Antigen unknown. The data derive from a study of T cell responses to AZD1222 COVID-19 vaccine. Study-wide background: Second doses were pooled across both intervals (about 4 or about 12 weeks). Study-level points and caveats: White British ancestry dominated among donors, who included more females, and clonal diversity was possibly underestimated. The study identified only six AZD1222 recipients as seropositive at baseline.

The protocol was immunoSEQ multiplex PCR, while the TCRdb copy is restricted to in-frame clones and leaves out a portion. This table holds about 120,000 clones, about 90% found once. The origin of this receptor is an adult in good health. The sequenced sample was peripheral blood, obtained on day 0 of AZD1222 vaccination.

CDR3 in amino acids: CASRIHRVGTEAFF. The CDR3 DNA reads TGTGCCAGCAGGATCCACAGGGTCGGGACTGAAGCTTTCTTT. The chain links TRBV6-5 to TRBJ1-1, with D perhaps matching TRBD1 (6 bases). There are 14 residues in the CDR3. Trimming took off 6 bases at V and 5 bases at J, with 16 bases between the two ends. Germline V gene lookup returns CDR1 MNHEY and CDR2 SVGAGI.